This T cell receptor (beta chain) emerged from a study of CD8+CD57+ T cells in acquired aplastic anemia (dated by TCRdb to between 2017 and 2018). In the study overall: Extracted DNA from sorted CD4+ and CD8+ cells averaged around 3.4 ug, ranging from roughly 0.2 to 30 ug. Mean read counts for healthy donor samples were roughly 10 million for CD4+ cells and 11.0 million for CD8+ cells.

General findings and caveats noted by the study authors: Patients and healthy controls showed no significant difference in CD8+ Simpson's diversity (P=0.060). Although some 28 CD8+ CDR3 sequences were shared by patients and controls, these sequences appeared highly expressed in patients and within the immunodominant clones of patients.

Concerning this clonotype: No antigen is known for it. No clone much larger than this one lies a single base away; base qualities are absent.

In this study, sorted CD4+ and CD8+ T cells from the blood of healthy subjects and of severe aplastic anemia patients had their TCR repertoires deep-sequenced. Ficoll-Paque density gradient centrifugation was used to isolate peripheral blood mononuclear cells. Before DNA extraction, CD4+ and CD8+ T cells were sorted with FACS or magnetic beads. The CDR3 sequence holds 15 residues, the cysteine and phenylalanine included. This entry keeps only the CDR3 DNA: 45 bases, framed from base 1. Sequences SGHRS (CDR1) and YFSETQ (CDR2) are obtained from the germline V gene. V loses 0 bases at its end and J loses 0 bases; junction bases beyond the gene matches: 0. Profiling of TCR beta VDJ combinations and CDR3 sequences used genomic DNA as the template. TCR repertoire sequencing was run on an Illumina HiSeq 2000. In the source study's methods: TRBV/TRBJ rearrangement plots, CDR3 size and DJ length profiles, and Simpson's diversity index were used to assess repertoires. The immunodominant clone was defined as the most abundant DNA sequence in deep sequencing data. CDR3 amino acid sequences were screened for sharing across subjects and were compared with published repertoires and the VDJdb database. TCRdb applied fastp at Q25 and MiXCR to the public reads, then kept only in-frame beta chains. All rows with the same CDR3 protein become a single entry with the most common DNA and genes. The V and J calls come from TCRdb's annotation, not from the publication. A total of 60,000 or so distinct CDR3 sequences appear in this sample, 45% to 70% of them only once. The ten largest clones capture over 2% of the sample.

The origin of this receptor is a human donor in good health, serving as a control. The chain joins TRBV5-1 to TRBJ2-5; 9 central bases correspond to TRBD2. The sample comprised sorted CD4+, CD8+, or CD8+CD57+ T cells (not recorded which) from PBMCs. The CDR3 here reads CASSLGLADQETQYF. DNA sequence: TGCGCCAGCAGCTTGGGACTAGCGGACCAAGAGACCCAGTACTTC.